The clone carrying this T cell receptor (beta chain) has ten or more counts. Its matching antigen is unknown. Graves' hyperthyroidism is called stable when ophthalmopathy does not progress within 18 months. V lost 1 base, J lost 1 base, and 7 bases lay in between. This CDR3 contains 14 residues. The germline CDR1 and CDR2 sequences are LNHDA and SQIVND (reference sequence). RNA transcripts yielded amplified TCR beta CDR3 regions. Researchers ran a first-round RT-PCR on the TCR CDR3 using the HTBI primer set. Via MiXCR, TCRdb re-called the multiplex PCR reads, giving one row per CDR3 protein. In the table there are some 440,000 distinct CDR3 sequences, less than 20% of which are singletons. This sample was included in a study of T cells in Graves' hyperthyroidism and ophthalmopathy. Findings and limits, study-wide: Before onset, ophthalmopathy was predicted by the model a median about 6.2 months earlier. Most thyroid clonotypes expanded above 0.001 appeared in blood too.

The sequence derives from a woman under 30 with Graves' hyperthyroidism. The sequenced sample consisted of blood. The chain employs TRBV19 and TRBJ1-1; no clear D gene. This CDR3 reads CASSIGAANTEAFF. CDR3 DNA: TGTGCCAGTAGTATAGGGGCGGCGAACACTGAAGCTTTCTTT. The whole variable domain, remainder taken from reference TRBV19 and TRBJ1-1, is DGGITQSPKYLFRKEGQNVTLSCEQNLNHDAMYWYRQDPGQGLRLIYYSQIVNDFQKGDIAEGYSVSREKKESFPLTVTSAQKNPTAFYLCASSIGAANTEAFFGQGTRLTVV.